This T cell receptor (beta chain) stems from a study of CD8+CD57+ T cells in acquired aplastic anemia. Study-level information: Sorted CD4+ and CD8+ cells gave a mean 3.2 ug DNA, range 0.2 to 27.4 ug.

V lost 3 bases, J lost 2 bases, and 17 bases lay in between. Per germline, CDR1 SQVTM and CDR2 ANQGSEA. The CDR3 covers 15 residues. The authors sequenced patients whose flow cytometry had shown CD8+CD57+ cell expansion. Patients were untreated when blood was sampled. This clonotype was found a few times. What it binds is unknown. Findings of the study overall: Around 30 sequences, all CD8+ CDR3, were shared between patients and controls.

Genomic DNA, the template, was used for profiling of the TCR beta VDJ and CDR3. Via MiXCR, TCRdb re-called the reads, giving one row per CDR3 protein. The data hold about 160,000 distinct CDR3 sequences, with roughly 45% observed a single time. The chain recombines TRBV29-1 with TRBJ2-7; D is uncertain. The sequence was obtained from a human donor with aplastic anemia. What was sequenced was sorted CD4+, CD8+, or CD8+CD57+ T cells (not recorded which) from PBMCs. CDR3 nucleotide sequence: TGCAGCGTTGAGGTACAGACCCTGCACCCCTACGAGCAGTACTTC. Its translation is CSVEVQTLHPYEQYF.